This entry lists 20 T cell receptor beta chains sequenced from one sample in a study of T cell changes during pregnancy in multiple sclerosis. Produced via immunoSEQ multiplex PCR; TCRdb's table is partial and in-frame only. The sample gives about 57,000 clones, 92% of which show up once; approximately 0.21% is in the top ten. This sample comprised CD4+ T cells from peripheral blood mononuclear cells, obtained in the second trimester of pregnancy. These receptors were obtained from a female donor with multiple sclerosis, enrolled in a pregnancy study.

As DNA, the CDR3 is TGTGCCAGCAGTGAAGGTGCAGGGCTCTATGGCTACACCTTC. This gives the protein CASSEGAGLYGYTF. The chain carries TRBV6-1 and TRBJ1-2, with D perhaps matching TRBD1 (5 bases). Germline loops: CDR1 MNHNS, CDR2 SASEGT. Trimming removed 1 base at V and 4 bases at J, with 10 bases between. The CDR3 length is 14 residues.

The V gene is TRBV2, the J gene TRBJ1-5; 8 positions match TRBD1. After removal of 5 bases from V and 4 bases from J, the junction contained 4 bases not matched to a gene. This CDR3 has 14 residues. The germline V gene has CDR1 SNHLY and CDR2 FYNNEI. The DNA for the CDR3 is TGTGCCAGCAGTTTGGACAGGGTGAATCAGCCCCAGCATTTT. As protein: CASSLDRVNQPQHF.

The gene calls are TRBV19 and TRBJ1-4, with D uncertain. CDR1 and CDR2 (germline): LNHDA, SQIVND (reference sequence). The CDR3 sequence is 14 residues long. V lost 7 bases to trimming and J lost 4 bases, with 13 bases between them. The CDR3 DNA reads as TGTGCCAGTAATGGTGGCATGCTTAATGAAAAACTGTTTTTT. Translating it yields CASNGGMLNEKLFF.

The chain joins TRBV5-5 to TRBJ2-3; D possibly corresponds to TRBD1 (5 bases). The ends were cut back, 9 bases at V and 1 base at J, with 15 bases in the middle. Germline CDR1 reads SGHKS; CDR2 reads YYEKEE (reference sequence). CDR3 size: 14 residues. CDR3 protein: CATQQGVGTDTQYF. CDR3 bases: TGTGCCACCCAGCAAGGGGTGGGCACAGATACGCAGTATTTT.

The chain uses TRBV9 and TRBJ2-5; a weak D match, TRBD1 (5 bases). The CDR3 is made up of 16 amino acids. Germline V gives CDR1 SGDLS, CDR2 YYNGEE. V was trimmed by 4 bases and J by 5 bases, leaving 21 bases between them. DNA of the CDR3: TGTGCCAGCAGCATTACTGGGGCCAACAATCTGGAGACCCAGTACTTC. Its protein is CASSITGANNLETQYF.

The chain recombines TRBV28 with TRBJ2-4; TRBD2 might be the D (6 bases). Germline-derived CDR1 and CDR2 are MDHEN and SYDVKM. Trimming left V 5 bases short and J 1 base short, with 15 bases between. CDR3 length equals 16 residues. The DNA of the CDR3 is TGTGCCAGCAGTGCACTCCTTGGGAGGGCCAAAAACATTCAGTACTTC. This encodes CASSALLGRAKNIQYF.

The genes are TRBV2 and TRBJ2-2; no clear D gene. CDR1 SNHLY and CDR2 FYNNEI come from the germline V gene. Trimming shortened V by 1 base and J by 2 bases, and 5 bases separated the two germline ends. There are 14 residues in the CDR3. In nucleotides, the CDR3 is TGTGCCAGCAGTGAAGAGCGAAACACCGGGGAGCTGTTTTTT. Its protein product is CASSEERNTGELFF.

This clone has just one count. The gene calls are TRBV11-2 and TRBJ2-7, with a tentative D call TRBD2 (6 bases). The CDR3 has 16 amino acids. Trimming removed 5 bases from V and 2 bases from J, with 19 bases in between. Germline CDR1 is SGHAT and CDR2 is FQNNGV. For the CDR3, the DNA is TGTGCCAGCAGCCCGACGTTGGCTAGCGCTACCTACGAGCAGTACTTC. Translated: CASSPTLASATYEQYF.

This clone was observed a few times. The chain uses TRBV7-9 and TRBJ2-7, with D tentatively TRBD2 (6 bases). From germline, CDR1 is SEHNR and CDR2 FQNEAQ (reference sequence). This CDR3 has 14 amino acids. The V and J ends lost 1 base and 3 bases respectively, with 10 bases between them. The CDR3 here is CASSLDFGGYEQYF. In DNA form, the CDR3 reads TGTGCCAGCAGCTTAGACTTCGGGGGCTACGAGCAGTACTTC.

The chain is built from TRBV5-1 and TRBJ1-1; perhaps TRBD1 as D (5 bases). V was trimmed by 0 bases and J by 1 base, leaving 16 bases between them. This CDR3 spans 17 amino acids. Germline CDR1 reads SGHRS; CDR2 reads YFSETQ. For the CDR3, the DNA is TGCGCCAGCAGCTTGGGCGGGGGAAATTTGAAGAACACTGAAGCTTTCTTT. It translates to CASSLGGGNLKNTEAFF.

The chain joins TRBV9 to TRBJ2-1, with TRBD2 matching over 7 bases. Germline V gives CDR1 SGDLS, CDR2 YYNGEE. CDR3 length: 15 amino acids. V shed 3 bases, J shed 5 bases, and the junction held 8 bases outside the gene matches. CDR3 residues: CASSARAGFNNEQFF. The CDR3 bases are TGTGCCAGCAGCGCCCGAGCGGGATTTAACAATGAGCAGTTCTTC.

This sequence joins TRBV6-1 and TRBJ2-1; 7 bases agree with TRBD1. The germline V gene encodes CDR1 MNHNS and CDR2 SASEGT. The CDR3 is 15 residues long. The ends lost 6 bases at V and 3 bases at J; junction bases unmatched: 8. The CDR3 DNA follows: TGTGCCAGCAGACAACCGGGACAGAACTACAATGAGCAGTTCTTC. It translates to CASRQPGQNYNEQFF.

This chain links TRBV27 with TRBJ2-1; 10 bases are a match to TRBD2. Looked up from germline, CDR1 is MNHEY and CDR2 is SMNVEV (reference sequence). CDR3 length: 16 amino acids. Trimming took 1 base from V and 7 from J; bases not matched to a gene: 7. DNA for the CDR3: TGTGCCAGCAGTTTATTGGCTAGCGGGAGTCAAAATGAGCAGTTCTTC. Translation gives CASSLLASGSQNEQFF.

The chain has TRBV4-2 and TRBJ2-1; 13 nucleotides match TRBD2. This CDR3 comprises 17 residues. The junction had 16 bases not matched to a gene; V was cut back by 4 bases and J by 13 bases. Germline lookup yields CDR1 LGHNA and CDR2 YNFKEQ. CDR3 sequence reads: CASSPLFSTSGGNPQFF. The CDR3 DNA sequence: TGTGCCAGCAGCCCGCTCTTTTCGACTAGCGGGGGGAACCCCCAGTTCTTC.

The chain links TRBV2 to TRBJ1-2, with D hard to call. The germline V gene has CDR1 SNHLY and CDR2 FYNNEI. This CDR3 has 15 residues. Trimming stripped 2 bases from V and 8 bases from J, with 18 bases between. The DNA of the CDR3 is TGTGCCAGCAGTGAAACGCCTTCCCCGCCCAGGGGCTACACCTTC. Its protein is CASSETPSPPRGYTF.

CDR3: CASTETGGLGTQYF. CDR3 DNA sequence: TGTGCCAGTACGGAAACAGGGGGTTTGGGGACCCAGTACTTC. The rearrangement links TRBV19 to TRBJ2-5; 8 bases are a match to TRBD1. Germline trimming cut 7 bases from V and 7 bases from J; bases unmatched to any gene: 11. The CDR3 sequence is 14 residues long. Germline V CDR1 and CDR2: LNHDA, SQIVND (reference sequence).

The chain combines TRBV7-9 with TRBJ1-2, with a weak D call TRBD1 (6 bases). V dropped 3 bases and J dropped 7 bases, with 15 bases sitting between them. The germline gives CDR1 SEHNR, CDR2 FQNEAQ (reference sequence). This CDR3 is built from 14 residues. CDR3 coding DNA: TGTGCCAGCAGCTTGGGGGGGCAGGGATTTGGCTACACCTTC. The encoded protein is CASSLGGQGFGYTF.

This clone is a singleton in its sample. The chain links TRBV19 to TRBJ1-1; D is possibly TRBD1 (6 bases). The CDR3 totals 17 residues. Looked up from germline, CDR1 is LNHDA and CDR2 is SQIVND (reference sequence). V gave up 4 bases and J gave up 0 bases, with 18 bases separating them. The DNA of the CDR3 is TGTGCCAGTAGTACGGGAAGACCCCAGGGGATGAACACTGAAGCTTTCTTT. Translated, it gives CASSTGRPQGMNTEAFF.

The V gene is TRBV7-9, the J gene TRBJ2-7; the D is unclear. V was cut by 5 bases and J by 6 bases, with 14 bases left in between. The CDR3 has 13 amino acids. From germline, CDR1 is SEHNR and CDR2 FQNEAQ (reference sequence). CDR3 in amino acids: CASSPSALGEQYF. In DNA form, the CDR3 reads TGTGCCAGCAGCCCATCTGCGCTCGGCGAGCAGTACTTC.

Only a few counts were recorded for this clone. The chain combines TRBV29-1 with TRBJ1-1; D perhaps matches TRBD1 (5 bases). The germline CDR1 and CDR2 sequences are SQVTM and ANQGSEA. V was clipped by 2 bases and J by 4 bases, with 14 bases between them. The CDR3 totals 14 residues. DNA of the CDR3: TGCAGCGTTGAAAAAGGGGCTGGTGGCACTGAAGCTTTCTTT. Translating it yields CSVEKGAGGTEAFF.